The clone carrying this T cell receptor beta chain was detected only once. Its antigen is undetermined. The junction departs from the called germline gene at one end, perhaps through a read error. These data come from a study of identifying expanded T cells in peripheral blood. General study results and limits: Technical replicates showed about 1.2 changed clones; about two weeks about 16; four weeks 19. Across healthy donors, higher total template counts meant significantly greater roughly 2-week count variance.

Healthy donors had no documented immune events, such as infections, while sampled. This CDR3 has 14 residues. Per germline, CDR1 MNHEY and CDR2 SVGAGI. Clones were read by immunoSEQ multiplex PCR, and TCRdb kept only the in-frame ones, dropping some. Of fewer than 130,000 clones in the sample, more than 85% were seen once. This TCR was recovered from a person between 18 and 70 years old in good health. J is TRBJ1-2 and V is TRBV6-5; D might be TRBD1 (5 bases). What was sequenced was blood. The CDR3 sequence: CAISESGQIYGYTF. The CDR3 region has the DNA TGTGCCATCAGTGAGTCAGGGCAGATCTATGGCTACACCTTC.